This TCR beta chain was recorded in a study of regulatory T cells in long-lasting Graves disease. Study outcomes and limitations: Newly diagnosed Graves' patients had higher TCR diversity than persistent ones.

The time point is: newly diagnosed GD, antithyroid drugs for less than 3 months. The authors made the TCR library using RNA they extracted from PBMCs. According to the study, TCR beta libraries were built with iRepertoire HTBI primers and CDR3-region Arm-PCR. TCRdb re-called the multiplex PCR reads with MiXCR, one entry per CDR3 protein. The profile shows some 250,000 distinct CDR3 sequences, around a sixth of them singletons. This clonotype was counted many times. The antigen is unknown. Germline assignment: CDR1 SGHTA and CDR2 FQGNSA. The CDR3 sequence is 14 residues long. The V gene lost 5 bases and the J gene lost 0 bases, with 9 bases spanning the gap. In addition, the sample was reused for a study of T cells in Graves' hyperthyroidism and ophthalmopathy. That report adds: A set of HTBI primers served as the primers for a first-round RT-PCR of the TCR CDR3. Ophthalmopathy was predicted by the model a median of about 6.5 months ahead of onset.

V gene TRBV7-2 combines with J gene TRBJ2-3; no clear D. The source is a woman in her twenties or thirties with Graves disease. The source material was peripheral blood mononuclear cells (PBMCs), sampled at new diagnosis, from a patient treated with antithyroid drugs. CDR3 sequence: CASSTLSSTDTQYF. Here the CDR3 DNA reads TGTGCCAGCAGCACTCTTAGTAGCACAGATACGCAGTATTTT.